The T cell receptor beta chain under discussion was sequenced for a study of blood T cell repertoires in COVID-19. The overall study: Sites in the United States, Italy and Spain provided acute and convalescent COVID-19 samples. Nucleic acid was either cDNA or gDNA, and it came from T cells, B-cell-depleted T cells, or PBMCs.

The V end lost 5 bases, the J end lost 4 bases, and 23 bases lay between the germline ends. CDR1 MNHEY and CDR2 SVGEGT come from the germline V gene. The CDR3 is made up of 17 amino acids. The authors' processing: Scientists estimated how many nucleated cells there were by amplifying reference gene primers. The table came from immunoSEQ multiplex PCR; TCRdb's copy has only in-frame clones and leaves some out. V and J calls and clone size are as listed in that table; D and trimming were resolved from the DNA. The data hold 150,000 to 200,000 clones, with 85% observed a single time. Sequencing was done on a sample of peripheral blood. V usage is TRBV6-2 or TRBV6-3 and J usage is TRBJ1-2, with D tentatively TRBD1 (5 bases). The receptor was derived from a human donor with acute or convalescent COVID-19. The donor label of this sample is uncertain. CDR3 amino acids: CASSDLRPTRQLYGYTF. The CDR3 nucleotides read TGTGCCAGCAGTGACCTACGACCGACTCGACAGCTCTATGGCTACACCTTC.